This is a list of T cell receptor beta chains from one sample in a study of T cells in Graves' hyperthyroidism and ophthalmopathy. One entry per CDR3 protein results from TCRdb running MiXCR on the multiplex PCR reads. The sample consists of over 700,000 distinct CDR3 sequences, approximately 19% of them appearing once. The sequencing input was blood. These receptors were taken from a woman in her forties or fifties with Graves' hyperthyroidism that later progressed to Graves' ophthalmopathy. CDR3s include the opening cysteine and the closing phenylalanine or tryptophan. A D gene is named only where the DNA matches it firmly. The size entry is marked missing in some rows and otherwise reads once, few, many or a size class.

NA	TRBV27	NA	TRBJ2-5	TGTGCCAGCAGTTTATTGCGGGCGCAAGAGACCCAGTACTTC	CASSLLRAQETQYF
TRBD1	TRBV20-1	NA	TRBJ1-6	TGCAGTGCTACCCGGACAGGCTCGTATAATTCACCCCTCCACTTT	CSATRTGSYNSPLHF
TRBD1	TRBV5-1	few	TRBJ1-2	TGCGCCAGCAGTTCCAATACAGGGGTTAGTGGCTACACCTTC	CASSSNTGVSGYTF
NA	TRBV15	few	TRBJ1-4	TGTGCCACCAGCATCGGGTCCATGAATGAAAAACTGTTTTTT	CATSIGSMNEKLFF
TRBD2	TRBV12-3/TRBV12-4	many	TRBJ2-5	TGTGCCAGCAGTTCCCCGGGACTAGCGGAGACCCAGTACTTC	CASSSPGLAETQYF
NA	TRBV7-9	few	TRBJ2-3	TGTGCCAGCAGCTTAGTTCCCCAGCGGACAGATACGCAGTATTTT	CASSLVPQRTDTQYF
NA	TRBV20-1	NA	TRBJ2-7	TGCAGTGCTAGAGAAAGTCTCTCCAACTCCTACGAGCAGTACTTC	CSARESLSNSYEQYF
TRBD1	TRBV20-1	many	TRBJ1-5	TGCAGTGCCCGACAGGGGGCGTTCAATCAGCCCCAGCATTTT	CSARQGAFNQPQHF
TRBD1	TRBV5-1	few	TRBJ1-5	TGCGCCGAGAGGGGCAGGGGGCCCAATCAGCCCCAGCATTTT	CAERGRGPNQPQHF
TRBD1	TRBV5-1	many	TRBJ1-1	TGCGCCAGCAGCTCGCGTTCAGGGCAGGGGGCTGAAGCTTTCTTT	CASSSRSGQGAEAFF
NA	TRBV20-1	NA	TRBJ2-3	TGCAGTTCACTTCCTAGCACAGATACGCAGTATTTT	CSSLPSTDTQYF
NA	TRBV5-8	few	TRBJ2-3	TGTGCCAGCAGCTTGGCCCCCGGGGACTTACAAGATACGCAGTATTTT	CASSLAPGDLQDTQYF
NA	TRBV10-3	many	TRBJ2-7	TGTGCCATCAGCGGACTGGGACACGACGAGCAGTACTTC	CAISGLGHDEQYF
NA	TRBV3-1	NA	TRBJ1-2	TGTGCCAGCAGCCTGAACGGGGTGAAGAGCGGGAAATATGGCTACACCTTC	CASSLNGVKSGKYGYTF
NA	TRBV3-1	many	TRBJ1-5	TGTGCCAGCAGCCTAGGGACCCCTGAGAGCAATCAGCCCCAGCATTTT	CASSLGTPESNQPQHF
TRBD2	TRBV7-9	many	TRBJ2-3	TGTGCCAGCAGCTCCACGGGACTAGCGGGGCCAGATACGCAGTATTTT	CASSSTGLAGPDTQYF
TRBD1	TRBV7-6	many	TRBJ2-3	TGTGCCAGCAGCTTAAGGGACAGGTTGTGGACAGATACGCAGTATTTT	CASSLRDRLWTDTQYF
TRBD1	TRBV30	few	TRBJ2-2	TGTGCCTCCCATGGACAGGGGAGCACCGGGGAGCTGTTTTTT	CASHGQGSTGELFF
NA	TRBV7-9	NA	TRBJ1-1	TGTGCCAGCAGCTTTCCAGGTTACACTGAAGCTTTCTTT	CASSFPGYTEAFF
NA	TRBV5-1	many	TRBJ2-7	TGCGCCAGCAGCTTGGGGGAGATCTACGAGCAGTACTTC	CASSLGEIYEQYF
TRBD1	TRBV2	NA	TRBJ2-7	TGTGCCAGCAGCGAGGGGGCCACCTACGAGCAGTACTTC	CASSEGATYEQYF
NA	TRBV6-1	many	TRBJ2-7	TGTGCCAGCAGGGAACTTGACGAGCAGTACTTC	CASRELDEQYF
NA	TRBV27	NA	TRBJ2-1	TGTGCCAGCAGTTTACCCCCCGCGTTGCGGCCCTTTAATGAGCAGTTCTTC	CASSLPPALRPFNEQFF
NA	TRBV27	few	TRBJ1-1	TGTGCCAACAGTCCATGGGCAGACAGAAGCGACACTGAAGCTTTCTTT	CANSPWADRSDTEAFF
TRBD2	TRBV6-1	NA	TRBJ2-5	TGTGCCAGCAGGGATACTAGCGGGGTCGTCGAGACCCAGTACTTC	CASRDTSGVVETQYF
NA	TRBV20-1	NA	TRBJ2-3	TGCAGTGCCAAACTTCTGTTCGGGCCCCCAGATACGCAGTATTTT	CSAKLLFGPPDTQYF
TRBD1	TRBV11-2	NA	TRBJ1-2	TGTGCCAGCAGCTTGGGGTGGGCACAGGGGAGTGGCGGCTACACCTTC	CASSLGWAQGSGGYTF
NA	TRBV7-9	few	TRBJ1-2	TGTGCCAGCAGATCGGACAGTGGTTATGGCTACACCTTC	CASRSDSGYGYTF
TRBD1	TRBV20-1	few	TRBJ1-2	TGCGGTGGGGACCCGGGACAGGGAAACTATGGCTACACCTTC	CGGDPGQGNYGYTF
NA	TRBV29-1	NA	TRBJ2-5	TGCAGCGTAGAGGGGGGTCTGTACCAAGAGACCCAGTACTTC	CSVEGGLYQETQYF
TRBD1	TRBV24-1	many	TRBJ2-1	TGTGCCACCAGTGATATAGGGGGACAGGGTTATGATGAGCAGTTCTTC	CATSDIGGQGYDEQFF
TRBD2	TRBV10-2	few	TRBJ2-2	TGCGCCAGCAGTGGGACTAGAGAGTTCACCGGGGAGCTGTTTTTT	CASSGTREFTGELFF
NA	TRBV11-3	many	TRBJ1-1	TGTGCCAGCAGCTTAGGGGCGGGAGCTGAAGCTTTCTTT	CASSLGAGAEAFF
NA	TRBV18	NA	TRBJ2-7	TGTGCCAGCTCACCACCCCCAGGTTCCTCCTACGAGCAGTACTTC	CASSPPPGSSYEQYF
TRBD1	TRBV11-2	NA	TRBJ2-2	TGTGCCAGCAGCCAATGGGCAGGGGGCGCGGCCACCGGGGAGCTGTTTTTT	CASSQWAGGAATGELFF
TRBD1	TRBV2	NA	TRBJ2-7	TGTGCCAGCAGTGCTTCCCGGGACAGCTCCTACGAGCAGTACTTC	CASSASRDSSYEQYF
NA	TRBV18	few	TRBJ1-1	TGTGCCAGCTCACCAACTTTGGACACTGAAGCTTTCTTT	CASSPTLDTEAFF
NA	TRBV7-9	NA	TRBJ1-2	TGTGCCAGCAGCCCGGACCCCTACTATGGCTACACCTTC	CASSPDPYYGYTF
TRBD1	TRBV20-1	NA	TRBJ1-4	TGCAGTGCTAGATCGACAGGGCGGGAAAAACTGTTTTTT	CSARSTGREKLFF
NA	TRBV19	many	TRBJ2-2	TGTGCCAGCAGCCCCGGACTGAACACCGGGGAGCTGTTTTTT	CASSPGLNTGELFF
NA	TRBV12-3/TRBV12-4	many	TRBJ2-1	TGTGCCAGCAGTTTCCCCCGACAGGGGGTCCAGCGGGGGGGCCCAAGTGATGAGCAGTTCTTC	CASSFPRQGVQRGGPSDEQFF
TRBD2	TRBV12-3/TRBV12-4	many	TRBJ2-5	TGTGCCAGCACGCGGGGGGGTTTCGAGGGAGAGACCCAGTACTTC	CASTRGGFEGETQYF
NA	TRBV6-5	few	TRBJ2-2	TGTGCCAGCAGTTACAAGGGGTGGGCCGGGGAGCTGTTTTTT	CASSYKGWAGELFF
NA	TRBV6-1	many	TRBJ1-1	TGTGCCAGCAGTTCCCGGGACACCAGGAACACTGAAGCTTTCTTT	CASSSRDTRNTEAFF
NA	TRBV7-9	NA	TRBJ2-2	TGTGCCAGCAGCACACGGACACCGACCGGGGAGCTGTTTTTT	CASSTRTPTGELFF
TRBD1	TRBV6-2/TRBV6-3	NA	TRBJ1-5	TGTGCCAGCAGTGCTATCTCAGGGGGCGGCCAGCCCCAGCATTTT	CASSAISGGGQPQHF
NA	TRBV28	many	TRBJ2-5	TGTGCCAGCAGCTCTATCAAGGGGTGGTTCCAAGAGACCCAGTACTTC	CASSSIKGWFQETQYF